This T cell receptor beta chain appears in the sequencing data of a study of T cell responses to AZD1222 COVID-19 vaccine. Notes on the study in general: Increased Spike-specific TCR breadth and depth were observed after two AZD1222 doses. Repertoires in all cases were sampled only once the peak T cell response had passed. Of spike-specific TCRs, nearly half reportedly target regions left unmutated in variants.

Using immunoSEQ multiplex PCR, the repertoire was profiled, and TCRdb retains in-frame clones only, with some absent. The sample lists 110,000 to 150,000 clones; 93% were seen once. The CDR3 has 13 amino acids. Trimming removed 3 bases at V and 5 bases at J, with 8 bases between. This clone was seen a single time. What it recognizes is unknown. The TCR sequence derives from an adult in good health. V and J are TRBV12-3 or TRBV12-4 and TRBJ1-5; D gene ambiguous. The starting material was peripheral blood, obtained on day 0 of AZD1222 vaccination. The CDR3 DNA sequence: TGTGCCAGCAGTTTGGGGAGGGATCAGCCCCAGCATTTT. It yields the protein CASSLGRDQPQHF.